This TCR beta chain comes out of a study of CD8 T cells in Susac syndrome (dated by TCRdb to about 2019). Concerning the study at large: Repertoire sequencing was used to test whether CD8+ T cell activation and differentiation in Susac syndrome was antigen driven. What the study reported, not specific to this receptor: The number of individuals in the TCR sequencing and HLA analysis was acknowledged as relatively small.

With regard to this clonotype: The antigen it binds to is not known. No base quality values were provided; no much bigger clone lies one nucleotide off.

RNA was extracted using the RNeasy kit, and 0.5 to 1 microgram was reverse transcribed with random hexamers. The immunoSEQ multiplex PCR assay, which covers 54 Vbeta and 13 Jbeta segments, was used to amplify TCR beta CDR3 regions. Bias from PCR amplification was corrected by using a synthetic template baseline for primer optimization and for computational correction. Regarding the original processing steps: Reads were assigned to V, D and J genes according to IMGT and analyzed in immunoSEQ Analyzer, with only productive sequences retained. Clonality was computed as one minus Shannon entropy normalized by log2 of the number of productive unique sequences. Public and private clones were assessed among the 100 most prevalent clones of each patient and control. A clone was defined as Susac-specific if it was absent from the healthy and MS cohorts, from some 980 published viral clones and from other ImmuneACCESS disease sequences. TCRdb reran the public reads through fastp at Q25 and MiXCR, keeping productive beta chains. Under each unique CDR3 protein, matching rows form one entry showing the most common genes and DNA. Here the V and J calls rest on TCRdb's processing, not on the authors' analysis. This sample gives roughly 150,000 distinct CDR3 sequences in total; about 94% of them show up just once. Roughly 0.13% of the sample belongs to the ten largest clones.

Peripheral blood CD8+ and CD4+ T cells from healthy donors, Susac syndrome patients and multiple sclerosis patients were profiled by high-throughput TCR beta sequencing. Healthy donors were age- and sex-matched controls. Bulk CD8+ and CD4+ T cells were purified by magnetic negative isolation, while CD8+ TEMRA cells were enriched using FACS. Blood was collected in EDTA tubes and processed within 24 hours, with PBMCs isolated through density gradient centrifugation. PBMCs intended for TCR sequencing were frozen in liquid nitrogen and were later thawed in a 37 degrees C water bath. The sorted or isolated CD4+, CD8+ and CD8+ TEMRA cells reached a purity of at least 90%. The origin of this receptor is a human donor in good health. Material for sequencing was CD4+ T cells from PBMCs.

The nucleotide sequence is TGCGCCAGCAGCTTGGATCCTTGGACTGAAGCTTTCTTT. This gives the protein CASSLDPWTEAFF. The sequence links TRBV5-1 to TRBJ1-1, with no reliable assignment of the D segment. The CDR3 runs 13 amino acids, cysteine and phenylalanine included. The sequence is cut down to CDR3 DNA, 39 bases in frame from base 1. In the germline V gene, CDR1 corresponds to SGHRS and CDR2 to YFSETQ. V gives up 0 bases and J gives up 5 bases, and the segment between their germline ends measures 8 bases.